This T cell receptor beta chain stems from a study of T cells in Graves' hyperthyroidism and ophthalmopathy. Study-level findings and limits: A model of 13 V-J features distinguished ophthalmopathy from stable hyperthyroidism.

Any patient presenting with uncontrolled infection, other autoimmune disease, pregnancy or lactation was left out. Extraction of PBMCs used roughly 9.3 ml of fresh peripheral blood. Per germline, CDR1 SNHLY and CDR2 FYNNEI. The CDR3 has 13 residues. The V gene end was trimmed by 6 bases and the J gene end by 8 bases; junction bases not matched to a gene: 7. This clonotype was seen a few times. The target antigen is unknown. Amplified TCR beta CDR3 regions derived from RNA transcripts. Primed by the HTBI set, a first-round RT-PCR was run on the TCR CDR3. TCRdb redid the calling of the multiplex PCR reads with MiXCR, one entry per CDR3 protein. The repertoire holds about 96,000 distinct CDR3 sequences, around 52% seen once, with 27% in the top ten.

The receptor was isolated from a woman aged 40 to 55 with Graves' hyperthyroidism. The rearrangement links TRBV2 to TRBJ1-3, with 7 bases matching TRBD1. Sequencing used blood. Here the CDR3 DNA reads TGTGCCAGCAGAGCCGGGACAGCGGACACCATATATTTT. Residues: CASRAGTADTIYF.